These 2 T cell receptor beta chains came from one sample sequenced in a study of T cells in Graves' hyperthyroidism and ophthalmopathy. From RNA transcripts, TCR beta CDR3 regions were amplified. Carried out on the TCR CDR3, a first-round RT-PCR used the HTBI primer set. TCRdb analysed the multiplex PCR reads with MiXCR anew, one entry per CDR3 protein. The table has around 400,000 distinct CDR3 sequences, around 25% seen once. Source material: blood. The source is a man in his fifties or sixties with Graves' hyperthyroidism.

For this clonotype: A junction boundary mismatches the germline segment, possibly from a read error. CDR3 residues: CASSQDWQPNYGYTF. CDR3 DNA: TGTGCCAGCAGCCAAGACTGGCAGCCTAACTATGGCTACACCTTC. The chain is built from TRBV4-1 and TRBJ1-2; no clear D gene. Germline-derived CDR1 and CDR2 are MGHRA and YSYEKL. The CDR3 is made up of 15 amino acids.

This clonotype showed up many times. The chain uses TRBV5-1 and TRBJ1-2, with D possibly matching TRBD1 (5 bases). The CDR3 is 15 amino acids. Per germline, CDR1 SGHRS and CDR2 YFSETQ. V lost 2 bases and J lost 1, with 12 bases in between. This chain's CDR3 is CASSLGQGVNYGYTF. DNA of the CDR3: TGCGCCAGCAGCTTAGGCCAGGGAGTTAACTATGGCTACACCTTC.